This TCR beta chain was profiled in a study of metastatic and nonmetastatic thyroid tumors. No patient had received any treatment before thyroid surgery. This clone was observed a handful of times. TCRdb re-analyzed the PCR reads through MiXCR. The sample yields 40,000 or so clones, roughly a quarter seen once. The CDR3 has 13 residues. V shed 8 bases and J shed 4 bases, with 12 bases lying between them. From germline, CDR1 is SNHLY and CDR2 FYNNEI. The gene calls are TRBV2 and TRBJ2-1; TRBD2 might be the D (6 bases). This TCR came from a female donor with papillary thyroid cancer or a benign thyroid nodule (not recorded which). Some clones in this sample may be carry-over from other donors' samples. Sequencing was carried out using blood. The CDR3 DNA follows: TGTGCCAGCGGAACCCTAGCGTACAATGAGCAGTTCTTC. Translated, it gives CASGTLAYNEQFF. The complete variable domain, with remaining parts taken from reference TRBV2 and TRBJ2-1, reads EPEVTQTPSHQVTQMGQEVILRCVPISNHLYFYWYRQILGQKVEFLVSFYNNEISEKSEIFDDQFSVERPDGSNFTLKIRSTKLEDSAMYFCASGTLAYNEQFFGPGTRLTVL.